The 17 T cell receptor beta chains listed next were all sequenced from one sample in a study of early stage breast cancer tumors. Measured with immunoSEQ multiplex PCR; TCRdb has only the in-frame clones, and not every one. The profile covers about 8,400 clones, with roughly 80% appearing a single time and about 9% taken by the ten largest. The sequenced material came from normal breast tissue next to the tumor. These TCRs come from a person aged 60 to 70 with breast cancer.

The CDR3 nucleotides read TGTGCCAGCAGTGAACAACCGACGTCTAGGTATGGCTACACCTTC. Its protein is CASSEQPTSRYGYTF. The gene calls are TRBV6-1 and TRBJ1-2; no clear D gene. V was trimmed by 2 bases and J by 5 bases, leaving 15 bases between them. CDR1 is MNHNS, CDR2 SASEGT, per germline. CDR3 length: 15 amino acids.

The chain couples TRBV6-1 to TRBJ1-3; tentative D call: TRBD1 (6 bases). The CDR3 runs 15 residues. The V end lost 5 bases, the J end lost 0 bases, and 11 bases lay between the germline ends. Germline V CDR1 and CDR2: MNHNS, SASEGT. Here the CDR3 reads CASSPGGYSGNTIYF. The CDR3 nucleotides read TGTGCCAGCAGTCCGGGGGGCTACTCTGGAAACACCATATATTTT.

V is TRBV29-1 and J is TRBJ1-2; maybe TRBD1 (5 bases). Trimming pared 4 bases from V and 6 bases from J, leaving 15 bases between. The CDR3 extends over 13 amino acids. Germline V CDR1 and CDR2: SQVTM, ANQGSEA. CDR3 bases: TGCAGCGTTGTAGGGGCTACCTCGGATGGCTACACCTTC. This codes for CSVVGATSDGYTF.

The V and J genes are TRBV2 and TRBJ2-5; 9 bases are shared with TRBD1. Germline V gives CDR1 SNHLY, CDR2 FYNNEI. This CDR3 has 15 residues. Germline trimming cut 4 bases from V and 5 bases from J; bases unmatched to any gene: 8. CDR3 nucleotides: TGTGCCAGCAGTGTGACAGGGGGTAGGGAGGAGACCCAGTACTTC. Translation gives CASSVTGGREETQYF.

The chain couples TRBV27 to TRBJ1-2; D is unresolved. Per the germline V gene, CDR1 is MNHEY and CDR2 is SMNVEV (reference sequence). Trimming removed 5 bases at V and 0 bases at J, with 7 bases between. The CDR3 has 13 residues. The CDR3 bases are TGTGCCAGCAGTCCTGGGGCTAACTATGGCTACACCTTC. It yields the protein CASSPGANYGYTF.

V and J are TRBV5-6 and TRBJ1-6, with D unclear. Germline V gene data show CDR1 as SGHDT and CDR2 as YYEEEE. Trimming removed 2 bases at V and 10 bases at J, with 7 bases between. The CDR3 spans 12 residues. The DNA of the CDR3 is TGTGCCAGCAGCTTTCGGGTATCACCCCTCCACTTT. Translating it yields CASSFRVSPLHF. The full variable domain, in which reference TRBV5-6 and TRBJ1-6 provide the parts outside the CDR3, is DAGVTQSPTHLIKTRGQQVTLRCSPKSGHDTVSWYQQALGQGPQFIFQYYEEEERQRGNFPDRFSGHQFPNYSSELNVNALLLGDSALYLCASSFRVSPLHFGNGTRLTVT.

The chain is built from TRBV5-1 and TRBJ1-1, with D maybe TRBD1 (5 bases). The CDR3 is 12 residues long. V shed 7 bases and J shed 4 bases, with 11 bases lying between them. Germline assignment: CDR1 SGHRS and CDR2 YFSETQ. The CDR3 DNA is TGCGCCAGCTTCGGGACTGGCACTGAAGCTTTCTTT. It yields the protein CASFGTGTEAFF.

V usage is TRBV5-6 and J usage is TRBJ2-3; D remains ambiguous. The CDR3 extends over 12 amino acids. Germline V gives CDR1 SGHDT, CDR2 YYEEEE. V dropped 4 bases and J dropped 10 bases, with 13 bases sitting between them. In DNA, the CDR3 is TGTGCCAGCAGCCCCGGCTCTGGTGCGCAGTATTTT. Its translation is CASSPGSGAQYF.

This clone was detected only a few times. This sample also contains other DNA sequences that code for the same CDR3. This chain uses TRBV7-3 with TRBJ1-6; no clear D. The CDR3 sequence is 14 residues long. Trimming shortened V by 3 bases and J by 4 bases, and 7 bases separated the two germline ends. CDR1 and CDR2 (germline): SGHTA, FQGTGA. The CDR3 region has the DNA TGTGCCAGCAGCTTGGACGGGTATAATTCACCCCTCCACTTT. Its protein product is CASSLDGYNSPLHF. Filled out from reference TRBV7-3 and TRBJ1-6, the complete variable domain reads GAGVSQTPSNKVTEKGKYVELRCDPISGHTALYWYRQSLGQGPEFLIYFQGTGAADDSGLPNDRFFAVRPEGSVSTLKIQRTERGDSAVYLCASSLDGYNSPLHFGNGTRLTVT.

The rearrangement uses TRBV5-4 and TRBJ2-7; 9 bases fit TRBD1. CDR3 size: 14 residues. The V gene end was trimmed by 2 bases and the J gene end by 5 bases; junction bases not matched to a gene: 5. The germline V gene encodes CDR1 SGHNT and CDR2 YYREEE (reference sequence). CDR3 sequence (DNA): TGTGCCAGCAGCTTATCCGGGACAGGGAACGAGCAGTACTTC. This sequence encodes CASSLSGTGNEQYF.

The V and J genes are TRBV25-1 and TRBJ1-3, with 7 positions matching TRBD1. The CDR3 is 18 residues long. Trimming cost V 2 bases and J 3 bases; bases outside gene matches: 13. Germline values: CDR1 MGHDK, CDR2 SYGVNS. CDR3 coding DNA: TGTGCCAGCAGTGAAGGCCTCCCGAGGGGGCTGGGTGGAAACACCATATATTTT. Translated, it gives CASSEGLPRGLGGNTIYF.

The V and J genes are TRBV30 and TRBJ2-4; either TRBD1 or TRBD2 may fit D (5 bases each). The CDR3 has 14 amino acids. Germline loops: CDR1 GTSNPN, CDR2 SVGIG (reference sequence). Between the trimmed V and J ends, which lost 2 bases and 8 bases, there was a span of 16 bases. The CDR3 sequence is CAWSRGDPEDIQYF. The CDR3 DNA sequence: TGTGCCTGGAGTCGAGGGGACCCCGAAGACATTCAGTACTTC.

The J gene is TRBJ2-1, the V gene TRBV11-2; 9 bases line up with TRBD1. The CDR3 loop spans 15 amino acids. With 5 bases clipped from V and 6 bases from J, the junction kept 8 bases outside the gene matches. The germline gives CDR1 SGHAT, CDR2 FQNNGV. The DNA of the CDR3 is TGTGCCAGCAGCCGCGGGACAGGGTTTGGCAATGAGCAGTTCTTC. Its translation: CASSRGTGFGNEQFF.

The V call is TRBV6-6, the J call TRBJ2-3; D not resolved. CDR1 and CDR2 (germline): MNHNY, SVGAGI (reference sequence). Trimming shortened V by 5 bases and J by 5 bases, and 8 bases separated the two germline ends. The CDR3 spans 12 residues. DNA for the CDR3: TGTGCCAGCAGTCCTACGGGAGATACGCAGTATTTT. This codes for CASSPTGDTQYF.

The genes are TRBV14 and TRBJ2-7; D might be TRBD2 (7 bases). Germline V gene lookup returns CDR1 SGHDN and CDR2 FVKESK. The CDR3 runs 15 residues. The ends were cut back, 0 bases at V and 3 bases at J, with 12 bases in the middle. The CDR3 spells CASSQDWRGLYEQYF. The CDR3 DNA follows: TGTGCCAGCAGCCAAGATTGGCGGGGGCTCTACGAGCAGTACTTC.

This clone has a single count. The V gene is TRBV6-4, the J gene TRBJ2-3; tentatively, D is TRBD1 or TRBD2 (5 bases each). The V end was cut by 2 bases, the J end by 1 base, with 7 bases between. Germline V gene lookup returns CDR1 MRHNA and CDR2 SNTAGT. The CDR3 has 14 residues. The CDR3 region is CASSDMGGTDTQYF. The CDR3 nucleotides are TGTGCCAGCAGTGACATGGGGGGCACAGATACGCAGTATTTT.

This clone was observed a few times. V is TRBV7-2 and J is TRBJ2-7; D uncertain. Trimming took off 3 bases at V and 6 bases at J, with 12 bases between the two ends. The CDR3 sequence is 13 residues long. The germline V gene encodes CDR1 SGHTA and CDR2 FQGNSA. CDR3 DNA: TGTGCCAGCAGCTTTAGTCGAATCGGCGAGCAGTACTTC. Its translation: CASSFSRIGEQYF.